This TCR beta chain is from a study of T cells in Graves' hyperthyroidism and ophthalmopathy. This clonotype was recorded a few times. One end of the junction varies from germline; a read error may be responsible. Amplification of TCR beta CDR3 regions used RNA as the template. HTBI primers were the set used in a first-round RT-PCR of the TCR CDR3. TCRdb used MiXCR to reprocess the multiplex PCR reads, holding one entry per CDR3 protein. The sample contains about 690,000 distinct CDR3 sequences, about 18% of which appear only once. The receptor was derived from a man aged 45 to 65 with Graves' hyperthyroidism. Sequencing was performed on blood.

The chain's CDR3 is CASSVDLGDTSYEQYF. CDR3 in DNA: TGTGCCAGCAGCGTAGATTTGGGGGACACATCCTACGAGCAGTACTTC. This chain uses TRBV11-2 with TRBJ2-7, with a possible D match to TRBD1 (6 bases). Germline loops: CDR1 SGHAT, CDR2 FQNNGV. The CDR3 spans 16 residues.